This is a list of T cell receptor beta chains from one sample in a study of cytomegalovirus exposure and HLA in healthy donors. TCRdb keeps only in-frame clones here, not all; method: immunoSEQ multiplex PCR. The table has around 90,000 clones, 85% seen once. The sample taken for sequencing was PBMCs. The receptor set was obtained from a man aged 40-49 years in good health and CMV-seropositive. The CDR3 runs from the conserved cysteine through the conserved F or W. Each record gives: CDR3 length, D gene, J gene, V gene, clone size, CDR3 protein, CDR3 DNA. The D gene is left open where the match is weak. A clone size is listed for some rows: how often the clone was seen (once, few, many), or a class if it is expanded.

len: 16; d_gene: .; j_gene: TRBJ2-7; v_gene: TRBV7-8; abundance: .; CDR3aa: CASSLSGTSGTYEQYF; CDR3nt: TGTGCCAGCAGCTTAAGTGGGACATCGGGTACCTACGAGCAGTACTTC
len: 14; d_gene: .; j_gene: TRBJ2-7; v_gene: TRBV19; abundance: .; CDR3aa: CASSNRQGTYEQYF; CDR3nt: TGTGCCAGTAGTAATCGGCAGGGTACCTACGAGCAGTACTTC
len: 14; d_gene: .; j_gene: TRBJ2-5; v_gene: TRBV6-1; abundance: .; CDR3aa: CAINTGSFSKTQYF; CDR3nt: TGTGCCATCAACACCGGGAGCTTTAGTAAGACCCAGTACTTC
len: 19; d_gene: TRBD2; j_gene: TRBJ2-1; v_gene: TRBV18; abundance: .; CDR3aa: CASSPLLAGGRSSYNEQFF; CDR3nt: TGTGCCAGCTCACCACTTCTAGCGGGGGGGCGGAGCTCCTACAATGAGCAGTTCTTC
len: 15; d_gene: .; j_gene: TRBJ1-6; v_gene: TRBV5-6; abundance: .; CDR3aa: CASSLRSSYNSPLHF; CDR3nt: TGTGCCAGCAGCTTAAGGAGCTCCTATAATTCACCCCTCCACTTT
len: 12; d_gene: TRBD2; j_gene: TRBJ2-7; v_gene: TRBV6-1; abundance: .; CDR3aa: CASSGGTSGWYF; CDR3nt: TGTGCCAGCAGTGGTGGGACTAGCGGGTGGTACTTC
len: 15; d_gene: TRBD2; j_gene: TRBJ2-4; v_gene: TRBV7-2; abundance: .; CDR3aa: CASSGGVARQSIQYF; CDR3nt: TGTGCCAGCAGCGGGGGGGTGGCCAGGCAGAGCATTCAGTACTTC
len: 13; d_gene: TRBD1; j_gene: TRBJ1-2; v_gene: TRBV6-6; abundance: once; CDR3aa: CASSGGQGASYTF; CDR3nt: TGTGCCAGCAGTGGGGGACAGGGGGCCTCCTACACCTTC
len: 14; d_gene: TRBD1; j_gene: TRBJ2-7; v_gene: TRBV18; abundance: .; CDR3aa: CASSTGTGVYEQYF; CDR3nt: TGTGCCAGCTCAACCGGGACAGGGGTCTACGAGCAGTACTTC
len: 16; d_gene: .; j_gene: TRBJ2-2; v_gene: TRBV7-2; abundance: .; CDR3aa: CASSLQPGGYTGGLFF; CDR3nt: TGTGCCAGCAGCTTACAACCCGGGGGATACACCGGGGGGCTGTTTTTT
len: 12; d_gene: .; j_gene: TRBJ1-1; v_gene: TRBV30; abundance: .; CDR3aa: CAWSQGPGGAFF; CDR3nt: TGTGCCTGGAGTCAGGGGCCGGGTGGGGCTTTCTTT
len: 12; d_gene: TRBD1; j_gene: TRBJ2-7; v_gene: TRBV6-5; abundance: .; CDR3aa: CAARDSLYEQYF; CDR3nt: TGTGCCGCCCGGGACAGCCTCTACGAGCAGTACTTC
len: 14; d_gene: .; j_gene: TRBJ1-2; v_gene: TRBV6-1; abundance: once; CDR3aa: CASSEVPGVDGYTF; CDR3nt: TGTGCCAGCAGTGAAGTCCCAGGGGTGGATGGCTACACCTTC
len: 21; d_gene: TRBD2; j_gene: TRBJ2-5; v_gene: TRBV7-6; abundance: .; CDR3aa: CASSLGRLGLAATTPQETQYF; CDR3nt: TGTGCCAGCAGCTTGGGACGCTTGGGACTAGCGGCGACAACCCCCCAAGAGACCCAGTACTTC
len: 14; d_gene: TRBD2; j_gene: TRBJ2-7; v_gene: TRBV27; abundance: .; CDR3aa: CASTTLREGYEQYF; CDR3nt: TGTGCCAGCACCACCCTTAGGGAGGGCTACGAGCAGTACTTC
len: 10; d_gene: TRBD1; j_gene: TRBJ2-1; v_gene: TRBV20-1; abundance: .; CDR3aa: CSATTGIQFF; CDR3nt: TGCAGTGCGACGACAGGGATACAGTTCTTC
len: 14; d_gene: TRBD1; j_gene: TRBJ1-2; v_gene: TRBV6-1; abundance: .; CDR3aa: CATHRQGNPYGYTF; CDR3nt: TGTGCCACCCATCGACAGGGGAACCCCTATGGCTACACCTTC
len: 16; d_gene: TRBD2; j_gene: TRBJ2-7; v_gene: TRBV5-3; abundance: .; CDR3aa: CARSLILAGVRYEQYF; CDR3nt: TGTGCCAGAAGCCTGATACTAGCGGGAGTGCGGTACGAGCAGTACTTC
len: 11; d_gene: .; j_gene: TRBJ2-1; v_gene: TRBV2; abundance: .; CDR3aa: CASSVRSEQFF; CDR3nt: TGTGCCAGCAGTGTGAGAAGTGAGCAGTTCTTC
len: 15; d_gene: TRBD1; j_gene: TRBJ2-1; v_gene: TRBV6-5; abundance: once; CDR3aa: CASSQDRGNYNEQFF; CDR3nt: TGTGCCAGCAGCCAGGACAGGGGAAACTACAATGAGCAGTTCTTC
len: 16; d_gene: TRBD1; j_gene: TRBJ2-7; v_gene: TRBV4-2; abundance: .; CDR3aa: CASSPSVGGAAYEQYF; CDR3nt: TGTGCCAGCAGCCCCTCAGTAGGGGGCGCAGCCTACGAGCAGTACTTC
len: 16; d_gene: TRBD2; j_gene: TRBJ2-3; v_gene: TRBV10-1; abundance: .; CDR3aa: CASSGPQAGHTDTQYF; CDR3nt: TGCGCCAGCAGTGGCCCCCAAGCGGGGCACACAGATACGCAGTATTTT
len: 15; d_gene: TRBD1; j_gene: TRBJ2-3; v_gene: TRBV6-1; abundance: few; CDR3aa: CASSDRQGAADTQYF; CDR3nt: TGTGCCAGCAGTGACCGGCAGGGGGCGGCAGATACGCAGTATTTT
len: 15; d_gene: TRBD1; j_gene: TRBJ2-5; v_gene: TRBV13; abundance: .; CDR3aa: CASSLLDRGLETQYF; CDR3nt: TGTGCCAGCAGCTTACTGGACAGGGGGCTTGAGACCCAGTACTTC
len: 13; d_gene: .; j_gene: TRBJ2-3; v_gene: TRBV9; abundance: .; CDR3aa: CASSVEGTDTQYF; CDR3nt: TGTGCCAGCAGCGTAGAGGGGACAGATACGCAGTATTTT
len: 15; d_gene: .; j_gene: TRBJ2-5; v_gene: TRBV28; abundance: .; CDR3aa: CATRSEKRQRGTQYF; CDR3nt: TGTGCCACCCGTAGTGAGAAGCGCCAACGGGGGACCCAGTACTTC